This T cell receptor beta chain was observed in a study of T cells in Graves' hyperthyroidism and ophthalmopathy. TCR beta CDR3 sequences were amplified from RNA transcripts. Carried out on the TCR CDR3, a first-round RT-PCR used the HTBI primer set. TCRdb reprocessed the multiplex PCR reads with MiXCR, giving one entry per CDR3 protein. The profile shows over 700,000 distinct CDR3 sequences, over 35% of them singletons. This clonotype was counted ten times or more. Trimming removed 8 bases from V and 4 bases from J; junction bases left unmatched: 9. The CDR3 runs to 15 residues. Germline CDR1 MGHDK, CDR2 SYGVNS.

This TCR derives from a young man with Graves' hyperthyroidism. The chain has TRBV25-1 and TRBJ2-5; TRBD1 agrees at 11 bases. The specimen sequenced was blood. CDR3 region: CASRIRTGGGETQYF. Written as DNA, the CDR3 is TGTGCCAGCCGGATTCGGACAGGGGGCGGAGAGACCCAGTACTTC. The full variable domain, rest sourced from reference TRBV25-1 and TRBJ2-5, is EADIYQTPRYLVIGTGKKITLECSQTMGHDKMYWYQQDPGMELHLIHYSYGVNSTEKGDLSSESTVSRIRTEHFPLTLESARPSHTSQYLCASRIRTGGGETQYFGPGTRLLVL.